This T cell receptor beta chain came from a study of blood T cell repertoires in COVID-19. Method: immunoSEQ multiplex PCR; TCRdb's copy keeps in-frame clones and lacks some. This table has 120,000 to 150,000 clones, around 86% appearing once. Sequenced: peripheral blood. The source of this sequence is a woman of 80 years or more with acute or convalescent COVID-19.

This CDR3 reads CSVEIPTSYEQYF. CDR3 coding DNA: TGCAGCGTTGAAATTCCTACCTCCTACGAGCAGTACTTC. The rearrangement links TRBV29-1 to TRBJ2-7; no firm D call. The germline V gene has CDR1 SQVTM and CDR2 ANQGSEA. V was pared by 2 bases and J by 0 bases, with 8 bases between. CDR3 length equals 13 residues.